The 16 T cell receptor beta chains below come from one sample, sequenced in a study of cytomegalovirus exposure and HLA in healthy donors. It was with 60 Vbeta and 13 Jbeta primers that the PCR ran. Using immunoSEQ multiplex PCR, the repertoire was profiled, and TCRdb retains in-frame clones only, with some absent. The sample shows about 150,000 clones, approximately 80% of them seen only once. Sequenced material: PBMCs. The receptors were gathered from a male donor in good health and CMV-seronegative.

The table lists this clone with a few counts. DNA for the CDR3: TGCGCCAGCAGCATTAGCGGGCGGGGAGATACGCAGTATTTT. Translated, it gives CASSISGRGDTQYF. This rearrangement joins TRBV5-1 to TRBJ2-3, with TRBD2 identical over 7 bases. CDR3 length equals 14 residues. CDR1 is SGHRS, CDR2 YFSETQ, per germline. V lost 4 bases and J lost 5; bases outside the gene matches: 7.

This clone was found once. The chain couples TRBV5-4 to TRBJ1-2; D might be TRBD1 (5 bases). The V gene lost 4 bases and the J gene lost 6 bases, with 10 bases spanning the gap. This CDR3 region has 12 residues. Per germline, CDR1 SGHNT and CDR2 YYREEE (reference sequence). DNA for the CDR3: TGTGCCAGCAGCCCCCAGGGCCATGGCTACACCTTC. Residues: CASSPQGHGYTF. Filled out from reference TRBV5-4 and TRBJ1-2, the complete variable domain reads ETGVTQSPTHLIKTRGQQVTLRCSSQSGHNTVSWYQQALGQGPQFIFQYYREEENGRGNFPPRFSGLQFPNYSSELNVNALELDDSALYLCASSPQGHGYTFGSGTRLTVV.

The chain joins TRBV7-2 to TRBJ2-7, with 9 positions matching TRBD1. CDR3 length: 16 residues. CDR1 is SGHTA and CDR2 is FQGNSA in the germline V gene. The J segment lost 4 bases and the V segment lost 2 bases, leaving 9 bases of the junction unmatched. The CDR3 spells CASSLYPDDRGYEQYF. Here the CDR3 DNA reads TGTGCCAGCAGCTTATATCCCGACGACAGGGGGTACGAGCAGTACTTC.

This chain connects TRBV9 to TRBJ1-2, with 8 bases matching TRBD1. This CDR3 contains 15 residues. Germline CDR1 is SGDLS and CDR2 is YYNGEE. V shed 3 bases, J shed 4 bases, and the junction held 8 bases outside the gene matches. CDR3 DNA sequence: TGTGCCAGCAGCGCTTCAGGGGGCAGGAGCTATGGCTACACCTTC. It codes for CASSASGGRSYGYTF.

V is TRBV4-1 and J is TRBJ2-7; D unclear. V was clipped by 0 bases and J by 2 bases, with 11 bases between them. The CDR3 spans 15 residues. The V gene's germline CDR1 is MGHRA and CDR2 YSYEKL. This CDR3 reads CASSQEVASAYEQYF. DNA of the CDR3: TGCGCCAGCAGCCAAGAGGTGGCCTCAGCCTACGAGCAGTACTTC.

The chain recombines TRBV5-4 with TRBJ2-1; 10 bases align to TRBD2. From germline, CDR1 is SGHNT and CDR2 YYREEE (reference sequence). This CDR3 has 15 amino acids. The ends lost 5 bases at V and 3 bases at J; junction bases unmatched: 5. CDR3 nucleotides: TGTGCCAGCAGTCGTAGCGGGGGGCTCTACAATGAGCAGTTCTTC. Translating gives CASSRSGGLYNEQFF.

The V and J genes are TRBV10-3 and TRBJ2-6, with TRBD1 identical over 8 bases. After removal of 10 bases from V and 0 bases from J, the junction contained 5 bases not matched to a gene. CDR3 length: 15 residues. CDR1 is ENHRY and CDR2 is SYGVKD in the germline V gene. The CDR3 DNA sequence: TGTGCCACGACAGGGGATAGCTCTGGGGCCAACGTCCTGACTTTC. Protein sequence: CATTGDSSGANVLTF.

This clone was seen more than once but under ten times. This sequence joins TRBV6-1 and TRBJ1-2, with D perhaps matching TRBD1 (6 bases). In germline, CDR1 is MNHNS, CDR2 SASEGT. The CDR3 runs 12 residues. V was cut by 6 bases and J by 6 bases, with 11 bases left in between. The CDR3 loop is CASRIGGDGYTF. The DNA for the CDR3 is TGTGCCAGCAGGATAGGGGGGGATGGCTACACCTTC.

In the case of this clone: The same CDR3 can be traced to other DNA sequences in this sample. J is TRBJ2-3 and V is TRBV29-1; TRBD1 matches at 7 bases. The V segment lost 3 bases and the J segment 3 bases; nucleotides outside the gene matches: 6. Germline V gene sequence: CDR1 SQVTM, CDR2 ANQGSEA. The CDR3 totals 14 residues. CDR3 loop: CSVEESTGTDTQYF. The CDR3 nucleotides read TGCAGCGTTGAGGAATCGACAGGGACAGATACGCAGTATTTT.

The chain is built from TRBV9 and TRBJ2-7; no firm D call. CDR3 length: 14 amino acids. CDR1 is SGDLS, CDR2 YYNGEE, per germline. V was cut by 0 bases and J by 2 bases, with 9 bases left in between. CDR3 in amino acids: CASSVDLGAYEQYF. The CDR3 DNA reads as TGTGCCAGCAGCGTAGATCTAGGTGCCTACGAGCAGTACTTC.

The rearrangement links TRBV11-3 to TRBJ1-6, with 10 bases aligning to TRBD1. The CDR3 covers 15 residues. Per germline, CDR1 SGHNT and CDR2 YENEEA. With V trimmed by 5 bases and J by 9 bases, 7 bases remained unmatched. CDR3: CASSPGQGSGSPLHF. Here the CDR3 DNA reads TGTGCCAGCAGCCCGGGACAGGGGTCAGGTTCACCCCTCCACTTT.

Here the CDR3 DNA reads TGTGCCAGCAGCTTAGTGCTGCAGGAATACTCTGGAAACACCATATATTTT. Amino acids: CASSLVLQEYSGNTIYF. The rearrangement joins TRBV11-2 to TRBJ1-3; D remains ambiguous. With 1 base removed from V and 0 bases from J, the gap between germline ends came to 13 bases. Germline CDR1 is SGHAT and CDR2 is FQNNGV. This CDR3 contains 17 residues.

This chain connects TRBV2 to TRBJ1-3; the D gene is possibly TRBD1 (5 bases). Between the trimmed V and J ends, which lost 3 bases and 4 bases, there was a span of 16 bases. This CDR3 has 16 amino acids. Germline V lookup: CDR1 SNHLY, CDR2 FYNNEI. The CDR3 loop reads CASSESQGLRGNTIYF. As DNA, the CDR3 is TGTGCCAGCAGTGAGTCGCAGGGTCTGAGGGGAAACACCATATATTTT.

The genes are TRBV5-1 and TRBJ2-1; 11 bases are a match to TRBD2. Germline values: CDR1 SGHRS, CDR2 YFSETQ. After removal of 4 bases from V and 7 bases from J, the junction contained 7 bases not matched to a gene. The CDR3 is 15 amino acids. This CDR3 reads CASSQLAGVRNEQFF. The CDR3 coding sequence is TGCGCCAGCAGCCAACTAGCGGGAGTTAGGAATGAGCAGTTCTTC.

The rearrangement joins TRBV15 to TRBJ2-3; 11 bases line up with TRBD2. CDR3 length: 14 amino acids. Germline V gives CDR1 LNHNV, CDR2 YYDKDF (reference sequence). Trimming at V came to 7 bases and at J to 5 bases, leaving 5 bases not matched to a gene. The CDR3 nucleotides read TGTGCCACCACCCGGACTAGCGGGCTAGATACGCAGTATTTT. Its protein is CATTRTSGLDTQYF.

V and J are TRBV7-3 and TRBJ2-3; 11 bases match TRBD2. This CDR3 is built from 15 residues. Germline loops: CDR1 SGHTA, CDR2 FQGTGA. The J segment lost 4 bases and the V segment lost 5 bases, leaving 5 bases of the junction unmatched. CDR3 loop: CASSPSSGGSDTQYF. The DNA for the CDR3 is TGTGCCAGCAGCCCTTCTAGCGGGGGGTCAGATACGCAGTATTTT. Looking up the rest from reference TRBV7-3 and TRBJ2-3 gives the full variable domain: GAGVSQTPSNKVTEKGKYVELRCDPISGHTALYWYRQSLGQGPEFLIYFQGTGAADDSGLPNDRFFAVRPEGSVSTLKIQRTERGDSAVYLCASSPSSGGSDTQYFGPGTRLTVL.